These T cell receptor beta chains were read from a single sample in a study of chemoradiotherapy in HPV16-positive cancers. The table came from immunoSEQ multiplex PCR; TCRdb's copy has only in-frame clones and leaves some out. The sample contains 55,000 to 85,000 clones, about 88% of which appear only once. This specimen was blood, taken from a patient who underwent chemoradiotherapy. The origin of the receptors is a human donor with HPV-associated anogenital cancer. Both conserved end residues are trimmed from each CDR3. Fields, in order: clone size, V gene, J gene, CDR3 protein. Some rows have no size entry. The others give once, few or many, or a class for an expanded clone.

>-|TRBV13|TRBJ2-7
ASSHPSGPYEQY
>-|TRBV15|TRBJ1-4
ATSSMEGRTNEKLF
>-|TRBV9|TRBJ2-7
ASSVAGTGGYEQY
>once|TRBV28|TRBJ2-5
ASSLKARGEETQY
>-|TRBV29-1|TRBJ2-1
SGDRAYNEQF
>-|TRBV11-2|TRBJ2-5
ASSRLERVGETQY
>-|TRBV18|TRBJ2-7
ASSPPGRGTGEQY
>-|TRBV19|TRBJ2-6
ASSRQPSLSGANVLT
>-|TRBV11-2|TRBJ2-7
ASSFLSYEQY
>-|TRBV19|TRBJ2-3
ASSQPAGSADTQY
>-|TRBV27|TRBJ2-1
ASSRGSGYNEQF
>medium-sized|TRBV6-6|TRBJ1-2
ASSFYAGALIGGYT
>once|TRBV14|TRBJ2-1
ASSQVLAGRYNEQF
>-|TRBV7-7|TRBJ1-3
ASSLAHEPGNTIY
>-|TRBV6-5|TRBJ1-2
ASSQSDVGVSGYT
>-|TRBV19|TRBJ2-3
ASSIVVGRGSTDTQY
>once|TRBV25-1|TRBJ2-5
ASSEVGAGGETQY
>-|TRBV4-1|TRBJ1-2
ASSQDTERANYGYT
>-|TRBV11-2|TRBJ1-2
ASSPSGQGSRGYT
>-|TRBV4-2|TRBJ1-4
ASSRETGGRNEKLF
>-|TRBV28|TRBJ2-7
ASSLVTGEQY
>once|TRBV7-9|TRBJ1-4
ASSSSIGTGDEKLF
>-|TRBV5-8|TRBJ1-2
ASSSEGGSYGYT
>-|TRBV19|TRBJ1-2
ASSMGRWGMGNYGYT
>few|TRBV6-1|TRBJ2-7
ASSLIEQY
>once|TRBV5-4|TRBJ2-5
ASSSGGSETQY
>-|TRBV5-4|TRBJ2-3
ASSLVGRSNTDTQY
>-|TRBV10-3|TRBJ2-3
AISRRTSGSTDTQY
>-|TRBV10-2|TRBJ2-3
ASRVAGGNTDTQY
>-|TRBV5-1|TRBJ2-3
ASSWSRSRVVDTQY
>-|TRBV28|TRBJ2-7
ASGSGGVFEQY
>-|TRBV11-1|TRBJ2-7
ASSLAGTFYEQY
>once|TRBV5-1|TRBJ2-7
ASTPGEPYEQY
>-|TRBV7-2|TRBJ2-1
ASSLARYSRGYNEQF
>-|TRBV10-1|TRBJ1-5
ASRIGLGLPQPQH
>-|TRBV6-1|TRBJ1-3
ASGFKDSGNTIY
>-|TRBV5-1|TRBJ2-3
ASSLVAGGDTQY
>-|TRBV29-1|TRBJ1-1
SVEEGIAF
>-|TRBV9|TRBJ1-1
ASSVGTPKTEAF
>-|TRBV13|TRBJ2-7
ASSRSQGASSYEQY
>-|TRBV5-4|TRBJ2-7
ASSLGIPRGEQY
>-|TRBV2|TRBJ2-3
ASSEAPEKAEVGTDTQY
>-|TRBV5-6|TRBJ1-6
ASSLGQGRYNSPLH
>-|TRBV5-1|TRBJ1-6
ASSLDGSSYNSPLH
>-|TRBV5-1|TRBJ1-1
ASTLRGGTEAF
>once|TRBV5-1|TRBJ1-2
ASSPLDSTYGYT
>-|TRBV29-1|TRBJ1-1
SVGTGGNTEAF
>-|TRBV11-2|TRBJ2-3
ASSLVGWGASTDTQY
>-|TRBV10-3|TRBJ1-1
AISESDTEAF